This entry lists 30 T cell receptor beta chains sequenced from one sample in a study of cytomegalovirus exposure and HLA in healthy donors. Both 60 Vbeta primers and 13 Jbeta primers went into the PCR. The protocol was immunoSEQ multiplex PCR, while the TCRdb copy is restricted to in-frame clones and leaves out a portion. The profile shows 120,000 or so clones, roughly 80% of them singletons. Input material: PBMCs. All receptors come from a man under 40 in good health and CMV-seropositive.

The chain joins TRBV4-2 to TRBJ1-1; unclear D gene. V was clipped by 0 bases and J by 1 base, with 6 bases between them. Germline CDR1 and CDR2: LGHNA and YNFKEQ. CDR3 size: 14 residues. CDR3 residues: CASSQDPENTEAFF. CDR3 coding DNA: TGTGCCAGCAGCCAAGATCCAGAGAACACTGAAGCTTTCTTT.

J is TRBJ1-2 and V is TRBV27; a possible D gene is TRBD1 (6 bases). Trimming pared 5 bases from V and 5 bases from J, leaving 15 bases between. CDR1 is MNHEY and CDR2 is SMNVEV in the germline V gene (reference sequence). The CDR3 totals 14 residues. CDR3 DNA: TGTGCCAGCAGTCCCCTGGACAGAGAATATGGCTACACCTTC. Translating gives CASSPLDREYGYTF.

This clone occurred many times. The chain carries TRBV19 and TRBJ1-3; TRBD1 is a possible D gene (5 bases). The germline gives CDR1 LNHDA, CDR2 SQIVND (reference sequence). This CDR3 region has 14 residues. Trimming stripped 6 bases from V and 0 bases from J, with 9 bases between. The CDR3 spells CASSAGISGNTIYF. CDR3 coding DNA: TGTGCCAGTAGCGCAGGGATCTCTGGAAACACCATATATTTT.

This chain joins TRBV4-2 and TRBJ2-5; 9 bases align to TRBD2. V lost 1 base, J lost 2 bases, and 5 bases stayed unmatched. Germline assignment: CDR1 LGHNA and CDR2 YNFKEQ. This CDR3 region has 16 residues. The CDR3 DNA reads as TGTGCCAGCAGCCAAGTGGTAGCGGGGGAGCAAGAGACCCAGTACTTC. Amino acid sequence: CASSQVVAGEQETQYF.

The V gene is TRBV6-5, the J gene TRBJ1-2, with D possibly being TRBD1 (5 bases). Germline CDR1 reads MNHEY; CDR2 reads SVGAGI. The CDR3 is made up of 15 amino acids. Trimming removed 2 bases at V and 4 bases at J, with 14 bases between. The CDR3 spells CASSYGGELAYGYTF. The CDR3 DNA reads TGTGCCAGCAGTTACGGAGGGGAGTTGGCCTATGGCTACACCTTC.

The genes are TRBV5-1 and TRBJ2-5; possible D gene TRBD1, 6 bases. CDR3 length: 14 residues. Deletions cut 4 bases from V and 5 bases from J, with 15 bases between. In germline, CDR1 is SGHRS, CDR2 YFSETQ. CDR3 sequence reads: CASSLIQGAETQYF. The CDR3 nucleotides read TGCGCCAGCAGCCTCATACAGGGCGCGGAGACCCAGTACTTC. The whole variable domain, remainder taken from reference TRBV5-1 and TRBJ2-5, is KAGVTQTPRYLIKTRGQQVTLSCSPISGHRSVSWYQQTPGQGLQFLFEYFSETQRNKGNFPGRFSGRQFSNSRSEMNVSTLELGDSALYLCASSLIQGAETQYFGPGTRLLVL.

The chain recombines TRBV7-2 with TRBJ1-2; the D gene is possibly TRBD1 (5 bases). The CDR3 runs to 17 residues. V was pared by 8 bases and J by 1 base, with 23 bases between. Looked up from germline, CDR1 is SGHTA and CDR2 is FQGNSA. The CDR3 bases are TGTGCCAGCCTCGGACTTGGGGGGGAAGGAAGTAACTATGGCTACACCTTC. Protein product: CASLGLGGEGSNYGYTF.

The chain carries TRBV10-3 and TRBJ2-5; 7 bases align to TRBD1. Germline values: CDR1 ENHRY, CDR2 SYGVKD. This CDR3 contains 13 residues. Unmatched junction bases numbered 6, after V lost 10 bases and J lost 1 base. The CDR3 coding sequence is TGTGCCACGAAGACAGGGCTCCAAGAGACCCAGTACTTC. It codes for CATKTGLQETQYF.

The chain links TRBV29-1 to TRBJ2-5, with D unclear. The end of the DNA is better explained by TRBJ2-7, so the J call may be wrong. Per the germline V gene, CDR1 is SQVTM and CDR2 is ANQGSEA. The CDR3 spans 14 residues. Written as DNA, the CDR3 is TGCAGCGTTGGGCTACAGTCAAGCTCCTACGAGCAGTACTTC. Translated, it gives CSVGLQSSSYEQYF.

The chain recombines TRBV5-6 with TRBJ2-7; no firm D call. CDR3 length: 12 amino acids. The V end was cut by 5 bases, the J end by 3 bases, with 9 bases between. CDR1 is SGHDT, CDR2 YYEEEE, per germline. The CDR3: CASSSDIYEQYF. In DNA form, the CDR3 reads TGTGCCAGCAGTTCTGACATCTACGAGCAGTACTTC.

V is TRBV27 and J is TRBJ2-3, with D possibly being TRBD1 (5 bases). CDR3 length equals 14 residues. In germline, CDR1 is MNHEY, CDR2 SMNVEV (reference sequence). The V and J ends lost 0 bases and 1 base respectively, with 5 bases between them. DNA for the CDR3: TGTGCCAGCAGTTTATCAGGGGGCACAGATACGCAGTATTTT. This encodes CASSLSGGTDTQYF.

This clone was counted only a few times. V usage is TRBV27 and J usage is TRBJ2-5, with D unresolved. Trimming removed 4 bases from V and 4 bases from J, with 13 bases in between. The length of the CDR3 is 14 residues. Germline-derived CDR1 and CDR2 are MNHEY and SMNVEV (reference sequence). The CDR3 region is CASSSYGSGETQYF. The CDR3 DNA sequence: TGTGCCAGCAGTTCCTACGGGTCGGGAGAGACCCAGTACTTC.

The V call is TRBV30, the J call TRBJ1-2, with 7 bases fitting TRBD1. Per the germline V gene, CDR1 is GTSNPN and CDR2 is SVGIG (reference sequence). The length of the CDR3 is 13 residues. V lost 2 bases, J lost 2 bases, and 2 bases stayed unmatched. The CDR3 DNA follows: TGTGCCTGGAGTCTACAGGGGAACTATGGCTACACCTTC. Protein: CAWSLQGNYGYTF.

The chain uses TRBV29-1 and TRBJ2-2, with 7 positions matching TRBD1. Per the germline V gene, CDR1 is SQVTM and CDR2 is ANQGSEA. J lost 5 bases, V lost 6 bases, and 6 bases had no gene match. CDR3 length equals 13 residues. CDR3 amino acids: CSVIPTGTGELFF. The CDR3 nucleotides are TGCAGCGTAATCCCGACAGGGACCGGGGAGCTGTTTTTT.

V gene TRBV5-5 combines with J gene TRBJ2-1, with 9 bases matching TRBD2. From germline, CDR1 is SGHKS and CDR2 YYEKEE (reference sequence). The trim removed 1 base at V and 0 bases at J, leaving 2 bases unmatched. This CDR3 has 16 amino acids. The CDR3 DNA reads TGTGCCAGCAGCTTGTATAGCGGGAGCTCCTACAATGAGCAGTTCTTC. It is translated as CASSLYSGSSYNEQFF.

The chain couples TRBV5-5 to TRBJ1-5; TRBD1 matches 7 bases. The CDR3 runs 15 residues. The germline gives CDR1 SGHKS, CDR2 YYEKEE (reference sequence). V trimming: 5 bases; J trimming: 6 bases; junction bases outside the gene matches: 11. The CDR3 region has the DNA TGTGCCAGCAGTCACAGACAGGGAAGTAGTCAGCCCCAGCATTTT. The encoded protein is CASSHRQGSSQPQHF. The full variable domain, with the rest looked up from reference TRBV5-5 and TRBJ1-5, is DAGVTQSPTHLIKTRGQQVTLRCSPISGHKSVSWYQQVLGQGPQFIFQYYEKEERGRGNFPDRFSARQFPNYSSELNVNALLLGDSALYLCASSHRQGSSQPQHFGDGTRLSIL.

CDR3 coding DNA: TGTGCCAGCAGCGCTTTCGGCAGGGGCGCGTCTGGCGAGCAGTACTTC. Its translation is CASSAFGRGASGEQYF. The chain uses TRBV9 and TRBJ2-7; D might be TRBD1 (6 bases). Per germline, CDR1 SGDLS and CDR2 YYNGEE. CDR3 length equals 16 residues. Trimming stripped 3 bases from V and 6 bases from J, with 22 bases between.

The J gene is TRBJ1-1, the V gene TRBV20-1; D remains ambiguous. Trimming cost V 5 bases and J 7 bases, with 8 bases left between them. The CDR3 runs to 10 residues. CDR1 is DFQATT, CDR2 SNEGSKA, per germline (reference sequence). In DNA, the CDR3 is TGCAGTGCTTCGAGTAATGAAGCTTTCTTT. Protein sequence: CSASSNEAFF.

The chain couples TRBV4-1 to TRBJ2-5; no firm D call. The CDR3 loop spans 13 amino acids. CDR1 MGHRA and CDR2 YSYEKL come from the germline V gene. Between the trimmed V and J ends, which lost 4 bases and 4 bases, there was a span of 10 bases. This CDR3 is CASSRTRGETQYF. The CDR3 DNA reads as TGCGCCAGCAGCCGTACACGAGGAGAGACCCAGTACTTC.

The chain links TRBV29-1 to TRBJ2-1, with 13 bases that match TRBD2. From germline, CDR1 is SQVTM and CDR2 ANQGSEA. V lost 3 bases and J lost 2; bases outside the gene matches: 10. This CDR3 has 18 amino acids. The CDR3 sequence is CSVDLGLAGSPAYNEQFF. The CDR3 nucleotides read TGCAGCGTTGATTTGGGACTAGCGGGGTCGCCAGCCTACAATGAGCAGTTCTTC.

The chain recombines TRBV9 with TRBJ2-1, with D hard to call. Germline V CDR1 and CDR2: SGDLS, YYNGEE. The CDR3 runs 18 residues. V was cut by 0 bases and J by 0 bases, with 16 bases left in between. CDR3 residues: CASSVDITLIRSYNEQFF. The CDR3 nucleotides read TGTGCCAGCAGCGTAGATATAACTCTTATACGCTCCTACAATGAGCAGTTCTTC.

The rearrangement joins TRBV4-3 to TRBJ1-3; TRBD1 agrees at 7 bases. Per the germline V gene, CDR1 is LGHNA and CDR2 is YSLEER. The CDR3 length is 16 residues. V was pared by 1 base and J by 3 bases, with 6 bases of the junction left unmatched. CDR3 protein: CASSQGLTGFGNTIYF. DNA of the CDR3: TGCGCCAGCAGCCAAGGGCTGACAGGGTTTGGAAACACCATATATTTT.

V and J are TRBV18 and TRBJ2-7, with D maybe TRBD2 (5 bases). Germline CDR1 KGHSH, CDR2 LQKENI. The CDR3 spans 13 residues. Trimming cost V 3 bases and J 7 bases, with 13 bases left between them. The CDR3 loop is CASSPLAGGEQYF. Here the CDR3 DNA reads TGTGCCAGCTCACCCTTGGCGGGTGGGGAGCAGTACTTC.

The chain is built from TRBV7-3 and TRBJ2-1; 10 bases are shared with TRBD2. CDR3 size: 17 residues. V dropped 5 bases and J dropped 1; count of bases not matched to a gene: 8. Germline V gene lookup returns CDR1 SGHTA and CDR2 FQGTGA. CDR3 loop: CASSPRTSGLSYNEQFF. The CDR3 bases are TGTGCCAGCAGCCCTAGGACTAGCGGCCTTTCCTACAATGAGCAGTTCTTC. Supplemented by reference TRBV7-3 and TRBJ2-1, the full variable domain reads GAGVSQTPSNKVTEKGKYVELRCDPISGHTALYWYRQSLGQGPEFLIYFQGTGAADDSGLPNDRFFAVRPEGSVSTLKIQRTERGDSAVYLCASSPRTSGLSYNEQFFGPGTRLTVL.

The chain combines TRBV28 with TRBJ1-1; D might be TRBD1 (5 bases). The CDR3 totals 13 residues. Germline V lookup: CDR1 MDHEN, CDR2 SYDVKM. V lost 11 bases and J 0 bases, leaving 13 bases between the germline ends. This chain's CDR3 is CASRRGMNTEAFF. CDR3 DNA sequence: TGTGCCTCAAGGCGGGGGATGAACACTGAAGCTTTCTTT.

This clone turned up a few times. CDR3 DNA: TGCGCCAGCAGCCAAGGTACCGACAGGGAGCAGTACTTC. It yields the protein CASSQGTDREQYF. This chain links TRBV4-3 with TRBJ2-7; D is possibly TRBD1 (6 bases). The CDR3 loop spans 13 amino acids. Per germline, CDR1 LGHNA and CDR2 YSLEER. The ends were cut back, 1 base at V and 7 bases at J, with 11 bases in the middle.

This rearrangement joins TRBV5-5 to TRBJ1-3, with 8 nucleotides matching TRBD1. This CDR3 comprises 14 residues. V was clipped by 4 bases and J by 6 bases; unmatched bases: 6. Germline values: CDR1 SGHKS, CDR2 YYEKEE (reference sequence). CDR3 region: CASSPGTGVNTIYF. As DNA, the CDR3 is TGTGCCAGCAGCCCTGGGACAGGAGTAAACACCATATATTTT.

CDR3 nucleotide sequence: TGTGCCAGCAGCCAGGCAGGGGGCATTCAGCCCCAGCATTTT. This encodes CASSQAGGIQPQHF. This rearrangement joins TRBV7-2 to TRBJ1-5, with 8 bases identical to TRBD1. V lost 5 bases and J lost 6; bases outside the gene matches: 6. This CDR3 comprises 14 residues. The germline V gene encodes CDR1 SGHTA and CDR2 FQGNSA.

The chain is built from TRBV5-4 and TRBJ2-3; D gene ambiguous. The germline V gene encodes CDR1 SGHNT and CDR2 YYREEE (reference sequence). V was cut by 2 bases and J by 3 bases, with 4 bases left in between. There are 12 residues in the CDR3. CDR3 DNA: TGTGCCAGCAGCTTCCTTACAGATACGCAGTATTTT. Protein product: CASSFLTDTQYF. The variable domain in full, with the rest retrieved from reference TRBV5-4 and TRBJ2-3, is ETGVTQSPTHLIKTRGQQVTLRCSSQSGHNTVSWYQQALGQGPQFIFQYYREEENGRGNFPPRFSGLQFPNYSSELNVNALELDDSALYLCASSFLTDTQYFGPGTRLTVL.

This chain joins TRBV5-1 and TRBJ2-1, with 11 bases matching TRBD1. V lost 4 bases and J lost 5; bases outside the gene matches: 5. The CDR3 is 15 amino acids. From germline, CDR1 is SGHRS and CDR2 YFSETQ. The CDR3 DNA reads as TGCGCCAGCAGCAGGAGGGACAGGGGGAACAATGAGCAGTTCTTC. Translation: CASSRRDRGNNEQFF.